Reported below is one TCR beta chain. This probably arose from a read error, given a far larger clone one base away. The sample originates from a study of shared clonotypes between healthy human individuals. A CD45RA-negative memory subset and a CD45RA+ naive subset were separated from the CD4+ cells. Libraries were prepared by immunoSEQ multiplex PCR; TCRdb keeps only in-frame clonotypes and omits some of them. The sample lists 1 million to 1.2 million clones, 77% occurring once. This CDR3 region has 16 residues. Trimming took off 0 bases at V and 4 bases at J, with 15 bases between the two ends. In germline, CDR1 is MGHRA, CDR2 YSYEKL.

V usage is TRBV4-1 and J usage is TRBJ1-2; D ambiguous. Sequenced material: memory CD4+ T cells from PBMCs. Subset: CD45RA-negative fraction. The clonotype originates from a young man in good health. Some clones in this sample may be carry-over from other donors' samples. CDR3 coding DNA: TGCGCCAGCAGCCAAGATCAATCTTGGCGGGTCTATGGCTACACCTTC. Translating gives CASSQDQSWRVYGYTF.